These T cell receptor beta chains were read from a single sample in a study of blood T cell repertoires in COVID-19. Sequencing was performed with immunoSEQ multiplex PCR; in TCRdb, only in-frame clones are kept and a portion is missing. Of 150,000 to 200,000 clones detected, around 83% appear once; the ten largest clones hold around 15%. The sequenced material came from PBMCs or T cells enriched from blood (not recorded which). The receptors derive from a man in his fifties who had recovered from COVID-19. Both conserved end residues are part of each CDR3. D genes are given only for firm matches. Not every row has a clone size; where given, it reads once, few, many or a size class.

D gene | J gene | V gene | clone size | CDR3 protein | CDR3 DNA
TRBD1 | TRBJ1-2 | TRBV18 | NA | CASSPGQGGYTF | TGTGCCAGCTCACCGGGACAGGGTGGCTACACCTTC
TRBD2 | TRBJ2-1 | TRBV7-3 | NA | CASSSLAGGHNEQFF | TGTGCCAGCAGCTCACTAGCGGGGGGGCACAATGAGCAGTTCTTC
NA | TRBJ2-2 | TRBV6-5 | NA | CASRGTGRGTGELFF | TGTGCCAGCAGGGGCACAGGACGTGGGACCGGGGAGCTGTTTTTT
TRBD1 | TRBJ2-5 | TRBV5-1 | NA | CASSLPTGAGETQYF | TGCGCCAGCAGCCTCCCGACAGGGGCAGGGGAGACCCAGTACTTC
NA | TRBJ1-1 | TRBV25-1 | NA | CASRTPGNTEAFF | TGTGCCAGCAGGACCCCGGGGAACACTGAAGCTTTCTTT
NA | TRBJ2-7 | TRBV27 | NA | CASSLPSYEQYF | TGTGCCAGCAGTTTGCCCAGCTACGAGCAGTACTTC
NA | TRBJ2-1 | TRBV4-2 | NA | CASSQGRQSSYNEQFF | TGTGCCAGCAGCCAAGGACGACAGAGCTCCTACAATGAGCAGTTCTTC
TRBD2 | TRBJ2-1 | TRBV5-1 | NA | CASSLGLAGRDREQFF | TGCGCCAGCAGCTTGGGACTAGCGGGGAGGGACCGTGAGCAGTTCTTC
NA | TRBJ1-5 | TRBV2 | NA | CASSPGGGGNQPQHF | TGTGCCAGCAGCCCGGGGGGTGGGGGCAATCAGCCCCAGCATTTT
TRBD2 | TRBJ2-3 | TRBV7-6 | NA | CASSPTGTSRTDTQYF | TGTGCCAGCAGCCCTACCGGGACTAGTCGCACAGATACGCAGTATTTT
NA | TRBJ1-2 | TRBV5-1 | few | CASSLGAGQLYGYTF | TGCGCCAGCAGCTTGGGGGCAGGCCAACTTTATGGCTACACCTTC
TRBD1 | TRBJ1-1 | TRBV18 | NA | CASSLNRDRVTEAFF | TGTGCCAGCTCACTGAACCGGGACAGGGTAACTGAAGCTTTCTTT
TRBD1 | TRBJ1-2 | TRBV28 | few | CASNSPDRGRTNYGYTF | TGTGCCAGCAACTCCCCGGACAGGGGCCGAACTAACTATGGCTACACCTTC
TRBD1 | TRBJ1-3 | TRBV12-5 | NA | CASGGGQGENTIYF | TGTGCTAGTGGGGGAGGACAGGGGGAAAACACCATATATTTT
NA | TRBJ2-5 | TRBV2 | NA | CASRGLGGDQETQYF | TGTGCCAGCAGAGGGCTGGGGGGAGATCAAGAGACCCAGTACTTC
NA | TRBJ1-2 | TRBV29-1 | few | CSVESASAGDYGYTF | TGCAGCGTTGAATCCGCTAGCGCAGGCGACTATGGCTACACCTTC
NA | TRBJ2-7 | TRBV30 | NA | CASSFKSQGGSYEQYF | TGTGCCTCCTCCTTTAAGTCCCAGGGAGGCTCCTACGAGCAGTACTTC
NA | TRBJ2-6 | TRBV19 | NA | CASSVAGANVLTF | TGTGCCAGTAGCGTAGCTGGGGCCAACGTCCTGACTTTC
NA | TRBJ1-4 | TRBV12-5 | NA | CASGTLDRPNEKLFF | TGTGCTAGTGGTACACTGGACAGACCTAATGAAAAACTGTTTTTT
TRBD1 | TRBJ1-5 | TRBV28 | NA | CASSWDRGLNQPQHF | TGTGCCAGCAGCTGGGACAGGGGGCTCAATCAGCCCCAGCATTTT